The 32 T cell receptor beta chains presented below share a single source sample, sequenced in a study of Graves' ophthalmopathy and Graves' hyperthyroidism. Transcripts of RNA were the source for amplifying TCR beta CDR3 regions. Investigators did first-round RT-PCR with HTBI primers, then second-round multiplex PCR. TCRdb redid the calling of the multiplex PCR reads with MiXCR, one entry per CDR3 protein. The table lists 170,000 or so distinct CDR3 sequences, 35% to 50% of them singletons. Sequenced material: peripheral blood. Source of these receptors: a man younger than 40 with Graves' ophthalmopathy.

V usage is TRBV28 and J usage is TRBJ1-6, with D possibly TRBD1 on 6 matching bases. The CDR3 is 14 residues long. The germline V and J ends were trimmed by 3 bases and 7 bases, with 10 bases remaining between them. The V gene's germline CDR1 is MDHEN and CDR2 SYDVKM. The CDR3 region is CASSLTGVNSPLHF. As DNA, the CDR3 is TGTGCCAGCAGTTTGACAGGAGTAAATTCACCCCTCCACTTT.

The V gene is TRBV7-2, the J gene TRBJ1-2, with D perhaps matching TRBD1 (6 bases). Germline lookup yields CDR1 SGHTA and CDR2 FQGNSA. V lost 3 bases and J 4 bases, leaving 15 bases between the germline ends. The CDR3 is 15 amino acids. The CDR3 nucleotides read TGTGCCAGCAGCTTCCCGCAGGGGAGAGGCTATGGCTACACCTTC. Translating gives CASSFPQGRGYGYTF.

This clonotype was recorded at least ten times. The V gene is TRBV7-9, the J gene TRBJ1-3; 10 bases are a match to TRBD1. The V segment lost 5 bases and the J segment 7 bases; nucleotides outside the gene matches: 8. The germline V gene has CDR1 SEHNR and CDR2 FQNEAQ (reference sequence). CDR3 size: 15 residues. The CDR3 region is CASSIGQGGGNTIYF. CDR3 bases: TGTGCCAGCAGCATCGGACAGGGGGGAGGGAACACCATATATTTT.

V gene TRBV20-1 combines with J gene TRBJ2-7; no clear D. Germline CDR1 is DFQATT and CDR2 is SNEGSKA (reference sequence). V lost 3 bases and J lost 0, with 12 bases in between. This CDR3 is 14 amino acids long. The CDR3 protein is CSASSPDLSYEQYF. CDR3 bases: TGCAGTGCTAGCTCTCCTGACCTCTCCTACGAGCAGTACTTC.

The chain carries TRBV6-2 or TRBV6-3 and TRBJ2-7; D unresolved. Trimming pared 4 bases from V and 1 base from J, leaving 11 bases between. The germline CDR1 and CDR2 sequences are MNHEY and SVGEGT. The CDR3 length is 14 residues. The CDR3 protein is CASSSTVVSYEQYF. The CDR3 DNA reads TGTGCCAGCAGTTCCACCGTGGTTTCCTACGAGCAGTACTTC.

This clonotype has ten or more counts. The rearrangement uses TRBV11-2 and TRBJ2-2; 13 bases agree with TRBD2. After removal of 3 bases from V and 5 bases from J, the junction contained 6 bases not matched to a gene. The CDR3 has 17 amino acids. Germline V gene data show CDR1 as SGHAT and CDR2 as FQNNGV. The CDR3 reads CASSFRPGLAGTGELFF. In nucleotides, the CDR3 is TGTGCCAGCAGCTTCCGGCCGGGACTAGCGGGAACCGGGGAGCTGTTTTTT.

In this sample, this clonotype turned up many times. This chain links TRBV5-1 with TRBJ2-2; D remains unclear. Germline V gene data show CDR1 as SGHRS and CDR2 as YFSETQ. V gave up 3 bases and J gave up 0 bases, with 6 bases separating them. This CDR3 comprises 14 residues. The CDR3 region is CASSSSSNTGELFF. CDR3 nucleotide sequence: TGCGCCAGCAGCTCCTCCTCGAACACCGGGGAGCTGTTTTTT. Using reference TRBV5-1 and TRBJ2-2 for the parts outside the CDR3, the full variable domain is KAGVTQTPRYLIKTRGQQVTLSCSPISGHRSVSWYQQTPGQGLQFLFEYFSETQRNKGNFPGRFSGRQFSNSRSEMNVSTLELGDSALYLCASSSSSNTGELFFGEGSRLTVL.

CDR3 nucleotides: TGTGCCAGCAGTTGGCATGGGACAGGGAACTATGGCTACACCTTC. It specifies CASSWHGTGNYGYTF. The rearrangement joins TRBV12-3 or TRBV12-4 to TRBJ1-2, with 9 bases aligning to TRBD1. Trimming at V came to 4 bases and at J to 2 bases, leaving 5 bases not matched to a gene. CDR3 length equals 15 residues.

In its sample, this clonotype was seen many times. Written as DNA, the CDR3 is TGTGCCAGCAGTCCACGGACTAGCGGGGACTACGAGCAGTACTTC. Amino acid sequence: CASSPRTSGDYEQYF. The rearrangement joins TRBV12-3 or TRBV12-4 to TRBJ2-7, with TRBD2 matching over 12 bases. V shed 5 bases, J shed 3 bases, and the junction held 5 bases outside the gene matches. The CDR3 spans 15 residues.

This clonotype was seen ten or more times. The gene calls are TRBV12-3 or TRBV12-4 and TRBJ2-7; 7 bases agree with TRBD2. The trim removed 3 bases at V and 0 bases at J, leaving 11 bases unmatched. The CDR3 extends over 17 amino acids. CDR3 nucleotide sequence: TGTGCCAGCAGTTTGTCTAGCGGTGTGCTTAGCTCCTACGAGCAGTACTTC. This translates into CASSLSSGVLSSYEQYF.

Many counts were recorded for this clonotype. The chain is built from TRBV20-1 and TRBJ2-5, with D unresolved. CDR3 length equals 14 residues. Germline values: CDR1 DFQATT, CDR2 SNEGSKA (reference sequence). Trimming removed 6 bases from V and 5 bases from J, with 19 bases in between. The CDR3: CSAPPKIGSETQYF. CDR3 in DNA: TGCAGTGCACCACCTAAAATAGGCTCGGAGACCCAGTACTTC.

J is TRBJ2-7 and V is TRBV19, with D maybe TRBD1 (6 bases). The V gene lost 3 bases and the J gene lost 0 bases, with 9 bases spanning the gap. Germline V gene sequence: CDR1 LNHDA, CDR2 SQIVND (reference sequence). There are 14 residues in the CDR3. CDR3 sequence reads: CASSMTGNSYEQYF. CDR3 nucleotide sequence: TGTGCCAGTAGTATGACAGGAAACTCCTACGAGCAGTACTTC.

This clonotype was seen many times. The V and J genes are TRBV12-3 or TRBV12-4 and TRBJ2-5; 8 bases agree with TRBD1. CDR3 length equals 16 residues. Germline trimming cut 6 bases from V and 4 bases from J; bases unmatched to any gene: 13. The CDR3 loop reads CASSLDWTGRGETQYF. In DNA, the CDR3 is TGTGCCAGCAGCCTAGATTGGACAGGGAGAGGAGAGACCCAGTACTTC.

This chain uses TRBV7-6 with TRBJ1-1, with no clear D. CDR1 is SGHVS and CDR2 is FNYEAQ in the germline V gene. This CDR3 is built from 14 residues. V lost 4 bases and J 3 bases, leaving 12 bases between the germline ends. CDR3 in DNA: TGTGCCAGCAGCTCCACTACTCGCGACACTGAAGCTTTCTTT. This sequence encodes CASSSTTRDTEAFF. Drawing the rest from reference TRBV7-6 and TRBJ1-1, the complete variable domain is GAGVSQSPRYKVTKRGQDVALRCDPISGHVSLYWYRQALGQGPEFLTYFNYEAQQDKSGLPNDRFSAERPEGSISTLTIQRTEQRDSAMYRCASSSTTRDTEAFFGQGTRLTVV.

A single count supports this clonotype. The chain combines TRBV27 with TRBJ1-1; 11 bases are a match to TRBD1. Trimming removed 8 bases from V and 6 bases from J; junction bases left unmatched: 11. The germline CDR1 and CDR2 sequences are MNHEY and SMNVEV (reference sequence). The CDR3 contains 15 residues. The CDR3: CASVSRTGGYAEAFF. DNA of the CDR3: TGTGCCAGCGTATCCCGGACAGGGGGCTACGCTGAAGCTTTCTTT.

This clonotype was counted ten times or more. This rearrangement joins TRBV28 to TRBJ1-3, with D possibly being TRBD1 (6 bases). V gave up 3 bases and J gave up 0 bases, with 9 bases separating them. This CDR3 has 15 amino acids. From germline, CDR1 is MDHEN and CDR2 SYDVKM. Written as DNA, the CDR3 is TGTGCCAGCAGTTTTTCGGGGGCCTCTGGAAACACCATATATTTT. Translation gives CASSFSGASGNTIYF. The complete variable domain, with remaining parts taken from reference TRBV28 and TRBJ1-3, reads DVKVTQSSRYLVKRTGEKVFLECVQDMDHENMFWYRQDPGLGLRLIYFSYDVKMKEKGDIPEGYSVSREKKERFSLILESASTNQTSMYLCASSFSGASGNTIYFGEGSWLTVV.

This clonotype was counted between two and nine times. The chain has TRBV12-3 or TRBV12-4 and TRBJ1-1; TRBD1 might be the D (5 bases). V lost 3 bases to trimming and J lost 4 bases, with 12 bases between them. The CDR3 covers 14 residues. CDR3 sequence (DNA): TGTGCCAGCAGTTTTGGGGGGGAGGGCACTGAAGCTTTCTTT. The encoded protein is CASSFGGEGTEAFF.

This clonotype has at least ten counts. The chain carries TRBV20-1 and TRBJ2-7; D may be TRBD1 or TRBD2 (5 bases each). Trimming removed 5 bases from V and 2 bases from J, with 16 bases in between. CDR3 size: 14 residues. Germline loops: CDR1 DFQATT, CDR2 SNEGSKA (reference sequence). The CDR3 region has the DNA TGCAGTGCTGTATGGGGGACGCTAGCCTACGAGCAGTACTTC. Translated, it gives CSAVWGTLAYEQYF.

V is TRBV6-2 or TRBV6-3 and J is TRBJ1-5, with 7 nucleotides matching TRBD1. The germline gives CDR1 MNHEY, CDR2 SVGEGT. The CDR3 consists of 15 residues. J gave up 6 bases and V 2 bases, and 7 bases lay outside the gene matches. The CDR3, as DNA: TGTGCCAGCAGTTACGCCGACAGGGAGAGTCAGCCCCAGCATTTT. It is translated as CASSYADRESQPQHF.

This clonotype was counted many times. Sequence at one end of the junction differs from germline and may be a read error. The chain employs TRBV2 and TRBJ2-4, with 7 bases that match TRBD2. Germline V gives CDR1 SNHLY, CDR2 FYNNEI. The CDR3 has 11 residues. In DNA form, the CDR3 reads TGTGCCAGCAGGGCCGGGACTATTGCGTTCTTC. This sequence encodes CASRAGTIAFF.

This clonotype was seen ten or more times. The chain uses TRBV6-1 and TRBJ1-1, with a weak D call TRBD1 (5 bases). Germline loops: CDR1 MNHNS, CDR2 SASEGT. V was pared by 4 bases and J by 7 bases, with 16 bases between. The CDR3 is 14 amino acids. Written as DNA, the CDR3 is TGTGCCAGCAGTGCCGGACCCGGGGGGGTTGAAGCTTTCTTT. Encoded protein: CASSAGPGGVEAFF.

The J gene is TRBJ2-5, the V gene TRBV4-1, with D perhaps matching TRBD1 or TRBD2 (5 bases each). CDR3 length: 14 residues. V was cut by 4 bases and J by 3 bases, with 12 bases left in between. CDR1 is MGHRA and CDR2 is YSYEKL in the germline V gene. CDR3 protein: CASSPEGTEETQYF. The CDR3 DNA is TGCGCCAGCAGCCCCGAGGGGACCGAAGAGACCCAGTACTTC.

This clonotype was recorded once. This chain joins TRBV20-1 and TRBJ1-1; D might be TRBD1 (6 bases). CDR1 is DFQATT, CDR2 SNEGSKA, per germline (reference sequence). The length of the CDR3 is 14 residues. V lost 0 bases and J lost 4, with 12 bases in between. The CDR3 DNA reads as TGCAGTGCTAGAGAAAACAGGGAGGGCACTGAAGCTTTCTTT. It codes for CSARENREGTEAFF.

Ten or more counts support this clonotype. The chain links TRBV4-2 to TRBJ1-1; D gene ambiguous. V lost 4 bases and J 4 bases, leaving 13 bases between the germline ends. The CDR3 spans 14 residues. Germline V CDR1 and CDR2: LGHNA, YNFKEQ. The DNA for the CDR3 is TGTGCCAGCAGCCGGGAGCTGGGAGGCACTGAAGCTTTCTTT. Encoded protein: CASSRELGGTEAFF.

The V gene is TRBV11-2, the J gene TRBJ1-1; D call uncertain. V lost 1 base, J lost 4 bases, and 13 bases lay in between. This CDR3 is built from 15 residues. Per germline, CDR1 SGHAT and CDR2 FQNNGV. CDR3 residues: CASSLGGSGSTEAFF. CDR3 in DNA: TGTGCCAGCAGCTTAGGTGGGAGTGGGAGCACTGAAGCTTTCTTT.

This chain joins TRBV11-2 and TRBJ2-7; TRBD2 matches 10 bases. Germline-derived CDR1 and CDR2 are SGHAT and FQNNGV. V lost 0 bases and J lost 5; bases outside the gene matches: 4. The CDR3 has 15 residues. This CDR3 is CASSLEAGGPDEQYF. CDR3 nucleotide sequence: TGTGCCAGCAGCTTAGAAGCGGGAGGGCCTGACGAGCAGTACTTC.

The chain has TRBV6-1 and TRBJ1-6; D not resolved. V was trimmed by 6 bases and J by 5 bases, leaving 8 bases between them. The CDR3 sequence is 13 residues long. Germline CDR1 reads MNHNS; CDR2 reads SASEGT. The CDR3 nucleotides are TGTGCCAGCAGACGGACTGATAATTCACCCCTCCACTTT. It translates to CASRRTDNSPLHF.

This chain joins TRBV6-1 and TRBJ1-5; a weak D match, TRBD1 (5 bases). The CDR3 covers 15 residues. The V gene lost 6 bases and the J gene lost 0 bases, with 12 bases spanning the gap. Germline V lookup: CDR1 MNHNS, CDR2 SASEGT. CDR3 nucleotide sequence: TGTGCCAGCAGACTGGGGGGAAATAGCAATCAGCCCCAGCATTTT. Residues: CASRLGGNSNQPQHF.

The CDR3: CASSTQGLAGEWETQYF. The CDR3 nucleotides read TGTGCCAGCAGTACACAGGGACTAGCGGGAGAATGGGAGACCCAGTACTTC. The chain links TRBV27 to TRBJ2-5, with 14 bases lining up with TRBD2. The ends lost 5 bases at V and 5 bases at J; junction bases unmatched: 10. From germline, CDR1 is MNHEY and CDR2 SMNVEV (reference sequence). The CDR3 is made up of 17 amino acids.

The gene calls are TRBV11-2 and TRBJ1-2, with D possibly TRBD1 on 5 matching bases. Germline CDR1 reads SGHAT; CDR2 reads FQNNGV. There are 15 residues in the CDR3. Trimming stripped 4 bases from V and 5 bases from J, with 17 bases between. The CDR3 coding sequence is TGTGCCAGCAGCTCACGGGACGATCATGTGTATGGCTACACCTTC. This sequence encodes CASSSRDDHVYGYTF.

This chain uses TRBV12-3 or TRBV12-4 with TRBJ1-5; a possible D gene is TRBD1 (5 bases). Trimming took off 5 bases at V and 4 bases at J, with 21 bases between the two ends. CDR3 size: 17 residues. Here the CDR3 DNA reads TGTGCCAGCAGTACCCGGGGCCCCCATATATTTAATCAGCCCCAGCATTTT. Translating it yields CASSTRGPHIFNQPQHF.

This clonotype was observed at least ten times. This sequence joins TRBV15 and TRBJ2-5, with D tentatively TRBD2 (6 bases). The ends were cut back, 4 bases at V and 1 base at J, with 16 bases in the middle. Germline CDR1 and CDR2: LNHNV and YYDKDF (reference sequence). This CDR3 contains 16 residues. For the CDR3, the DNA is TGTGCCACCAGCATCAGTCCGGGACTCCTCCAAGAGACCCAGTACTTC. It is translated as CATSISPGLLQETQYF.